Included here is one T cell receptor (beta chain) sequence, with context. The junction had 8 bases not matched to a gene; V was cut back by 4 bases and J by 0 bases. In germline, CDR1 is LGHNA, CDR2 YSLEER. The CDR3 sequence is 18 residues long. These data belong to a study of blood T cell repertoires in COVID-19. Study-level information: Italy, Spain and the United States were the sources of the convalescent and acute COVID-19 samples. T cells, B-cell-depleted T cells, or PBMCs supplied cDNA or gDNA.

Per the original methods: Estimation of nucleated cell counts was performed using reference gene primer amplification. Clones were sequenced by immunoSEQ multiplex PCR, and TCRdb holds only the in-frame ones, with some missing. Clone size and V and J calls were adopted from that table, with D and trimming inferred from the DNA. The table has roughly 210,000 clones, around 90% seen once. The source material was peripheral blood. The sequence was collected from a man between 65 and 80 years old with acute or convalescent COVID-19. The chain combines TRBV4-3 with TRBJ2-1, with TRBD2 matching 11 bases. The CDR3 DNA follows: TGCGCCAGCAGCCCCCAGAGACTAGCGGGAATCTCCTACAATGAGCAGTTCTTC. This gives the protein CASSPQRLAGISYNEQFF.